The present entry profiles one T cell receptor beta chain with its context. The antigen is not known. The sample holds other DNA sequences that translate to the same CDR3. The sample belongs to a study of OX40 agonist ivuxolimab in advanced cancers. Turning to the study itself: The drug used for patients, ivuxolimab, was an agonistic anti-OX40 (CD134) antibody.

Whole-study results and caveats: Researchers did not establish what antigens the expanded peripheral T cells target. At 0.1 to 3.0 mg/kg and by week 6, clonal expansion occurred in CD4+ and CD8+ blood T cells. On average, CD8+ T cells showed a greater number of expanded clones than CD4+.

Some clones are missing from TCRdb's copy, which holds only in-frame ones; the method was immunoSEQ multiplex PCR. The sample records tens of thousands of clones, 83% being singletons. The length of the CDR3 is 11 residues. Germline CDR1 and CDR2: MNHNY and SVGAGI (reference sequence). V lost 9 bases and J 6 bases, leaving 10 bases between the germline ends. The receptor's source is an adult with an advanced solid tumor such as melanoma, head and neck, liver or kidney cancer. The genes are TRBV6-6 and TRBJ2-3; D gene unclear. The starting material was CD4+ or CD8+ T cells sorted from blood, obtained in a trial of the OX40 agonist ivuxolimab. CDR3 loop: CASLTADTQYF. The CDR3 nucleotides are TGTGCCAGTCTAACGGCTGATACGCAGTATTTT.